Below, one TCR beta chain is given with its context. Its antigen is unidentified. The sample is drawn from a study of cytomegalovirus exposure and HLA in healthy donors. As for the donors, each was a healthy bone marrow donor. Study outcomes and limitations: Equally common other TCR beta chains were less clonally expanded than HLA-associated ones, a later analysis found. Specific recognition of CMV antigens was confirmed in vitro for a few chains (all CMV-associated). An analysis done earlier found most TCR beta V segments productive about 90% or about 30% of the time.

The CDR3 sequence is 14 residues long. Germline CDR1 and CDR2: SGHRS and YFSETQ. With V trimmed by 5 bases and J by 5 bases, 9 bases remained unmatched. Primers included in the PCR were 60 Vbeta and 13 Jbeta primers. This table comes from immunoSEQ multiplex PCR, and its TCRdb copy is limited to in-frame clones, with some not included. The repertoire holds roughly 130,000 clones, with around 77% as singletons. The V and J genes are TRBV5-1 and TRBJ2-5, with TRBD2 matching over 7 bases. What was sequenced was PBMCs. The receptor's source is a man in his thirties or forties in good health and CMV-seronegative. The CDR3 loop is CASRTFAGGETQYF. The CDR3 region has the DNA TGCGCCAGCAGAACCTTCGCCGGGGGGGAGACCCAGTACTTC.